The count of the clone carrying this T cell receptor (beta chain) is one. Antigen unknown. The source of the sample is a study of T cell responses to AZD1222 COVID-19 vaccine. Study as a whole: The analysis combined second doses at about 4 or about 12 weeks. Study-wide findings and caveats: Clonal diversity was possibly underestimated; the donors were predominantly white British and more often female. Among those given AZD1222, only six were seropositive at baseline. Repertoires in all cases were sampled only once the peak T cell response had passed.

Germline lookup yields CDR1 SGDLS and CDR2 YYNGEE. The trim removed 2 bases at V and 1 base at J, leaving 8 bases unmatched. The CDR3 consists of 16 residues. Measured with immunoSEQ multiplex PCR; TCRdb has only the in-frame clones, and not every one. The data hold some 150,000 clones, with around 94% observed a single time. The rearrangement uses TRBV9 and TRBJ1-1; TRBD1 matches 7 bases. The clonotype originates from an adult in good health. The specimen was peripheral blood, collected on day 0 of AZD1222 vaccination. The CDR3 DNA reads TGTGCCAGCAGCGTCGATCCGGGACAGAGGAACACTGAAGCTTTCTTT. As protein: CASSVDPGQRNTEAFF.